The rows below give T cell receptor beta chains drawn from one sample of a study of blood T cell repertoires in COVID-19. TCRdb's table, derived via immunoSEQ multiplex PCR, lists solely in-frame clones and lacks some. The profile shows about 100,000 clones, about 89% of them singletons. The specimen sequenced was peripheral blood. These receptors were taken from a man aged 45 to 65 with active COVID-19. Both conserved end residues are part of each CDR3. D genes are given only for firm matches. Rows may omit the clone size; those that give it use once, few, many or a size class.

TGTGCCAGCAGGGGCAGGGGACCGAACACTGAAGCTTTCTTT	CASRGRGPNTEAFF	TRBV6-5	TRBJ1-1	NA	NA
TGTGCCAGCAGCAAGGGACAGGGTTTTGAGCAGTTCTTC	CASSKGQGFEQFF	TRBV5-4	TRBJ2-1	TRBD1	NA
TGTGCCAGCAGCCAAGATAGGGGCTCAGATACGCAGTATTTT	CASSQDRGSDTQYF	TRBV4-2	TRBJ2-3	NA	NA
TGTGCCAGCAGCGTAGGTGGGACTAGTTCCTCTGGAAACACCATATATTTT	CASSVGGTSSSGNTIYF	TRBV9	TRBJ1-3	NA	NA
TGTGCCAGCAGCGTAGGTGGGGGGGGTAACTATGGCTACACCTTC	CASSVGGGGNYGYTF	TRBV9	TRBJ1-2	NA	NA
TGTGCCAGCAGCCCATATCCCCCCCCCAGGGGATATCAGCCCCAGCATTTT	CASSPYPPPRGYQPQHF	TRBV11-3	TRBJ1-5	NA	once
TGTGCCAGTAGTATAAGGAGCGGGAATCAGCCCCAGCATTTT	CASSIRSGNQPQHF	TRBV19	TRBJ1-5	NA	NA
TGTGCCACCAGCAGAGATCTAACAGGGCGGTATGGCTACACCTTC	CATSRDLTGRYGYTF	TRBV15	TRBJ1-2	NA	NA
TGCGCCAGCAGCCAAGATGCGAGACTAAGCTCCTACAATGAGCAGTTCTTC	CASSQDARLSSYNEQFF	TRBV4-1	TRBJ2-1	NA	NA
TGTGCCAGCAGCTTAGCAAACAGGGGATCAGATACGCAGTATTTT	CASSLANRGSDTQYF	TRBV7-2	TRBJ2-3	TRBD1	NA
TGTGCCAGCAGTTGTCCGGGACAGGGCAAAAACATTCAGTACTTC	CASSCPGQGKNIQYF	TRBV6-2/TRBV6-3	TRBJ2-4	TRBD1	NA
TGCGCCAGCAGTCGAGCGGACCCTAGCACAGATACGCAGTATTTT	CASSRADPSTDTQYF	TRBV5-1	TRBJ2-3	NA	few
TGTGCCAGCAGCTTAGCTTGGCAGGGAGGCTACACCTTC	CASSLAWQGGYTF	TRBV7-2	TRBJ1-2	NA	NA
TGTGCCAGCAGTACCCGGGACAGGGCGGCCACCGGGGAGCTGTTTTTT	CASSTRDRAATGELFF	TRBV27	TRBJ2-2	TRBD1	NA
TGTGCCAGCACCGCCCGGACTTTCGAGACCCAGTACTTC	CASTARTFETQYF	TRBV12-3/TRBV12-4	TRBJ2-5	NA	NA
TGTGCCAGCAGCCAAGGCACTCGACAGGGGGAAAACATTCAGTACTTC	CASSQGTRQGENIQYF	TRBV4-2	TRBJ2-4	TRBD1	NA
TGTGCCAGCAGCTTAGCGGGGTCCGAGCTAGCGGGAGTTTGGAATGAGCAGTTCTTC	CASSLAGSELAGVWNEQFF	TRBV7-2	TRBJ2-1	TRBD2	NA
TGTGCCAGCAGCCACTCGGAGTTCGCTCGGTGGAATGAGCAGTTCTTC	CASSHSEFARWNEQFF	TRBV14	TRBJ2-1	NA	NA
TGTGCCAGCAGTCTGCGGGAGGTGGATGAGCAGTTCTTC	CASSLREVDEQFF	TRBV12-3/TRBV12-4	TRBJ2-1	TRBD2	NA
TGTGCCAGCAGCTTAGTCGGGACAGGGCCCTATGGCTACACCTTC	CASSLVGTGPYGYTF	TRBV11-3	TRBJ1-2	TRBD1	NA
TGCGCCAGCAGCAAAGGGGACACCGGGGAGCTGTTTTTT	CASSKGDTGELFF	TRBV5-1	TRBJ2-2	NA	NA
TGTGCCAGCAGCTTACAGCCGGGACTAGCGGGGGGAGGTCGCCGCGAGCAGTACTTC	CASSLQPGLAGGGRREQYF	TRBV7-2	TRBJ2-7	TRBD2	NA
TGTGCCAGCAGCGTCCAGGGGGCAACTAATGAAAAACTGTTTTTT	CASSVQGATNEKLFF	TRBV5-5	TRBJ1-4	TRBD1	NA
TGCGCCAGCAGCTTGCAGGGGTCAACTAATGAAAAACTGTTTTTT	CASSLQGSTNEKLFF	TRBV5-1	TRBJ1-4	NA	NA
TGCAGCGTTGTACAGACCTTCTATGGCTACACCTTC	CSVVQTFYGYTF	TRBV29-1	TRBJ1-2	NA	NA
TGTGCCAGCAGCCAAGCCCGCTCCTATAATTCACCCCTCCACTTT	CASSQARSYNSPLHF	TRBV3-1/TRBV3-2	TRBJ1-6	NA	NA
TGTGCCAGCAGCCGGGACAGGGGAGAGACCCAGTACTTC	CASSRDRGETQYF	TRBV7-2	TRBJ2-5	TRBD1	NA
TGTGCCAGTAGTATGATTGAAGGGAGCGAGCAGTACTTC	CASSMIEGSEQYF	TRBV19	TRBJ2-7	NA	once
TGTGCCAGCAGGTACGAGGCAGGGGTCTACAATGAGCAGTTCTTC	CASRYEAGVYNEQFF	TRBV6-6	TRBJ2-1	NA	once
TGTGCCAGTAGTCCCCGGGACAGAATTAATTCACCCCTCCACTTT	CASSPRDRINSPLHF	TRBV19	TRBJ1-6	TRBD1	NA
TGTGCCAGCAGTGATACTCGGCTAGCGGGGGCCTACGAGCAGTACTTC	CASSDTRLAGAYEQYF	TRBV2	TRBJ2-7	TRBD2	NA
TGTGCCAGCAGGGCTACAGGGCACTCCTACAATGAGCAGTTCTTC	CASRATGHSYNEQFF	TRBV6-5	TRBJ2-1	NA	NA
TGCGCCAGCAGCCGTGGTAGCGGGAGAGTAGAGACCCAGTACTTC	CASSRGSGRVETQYF	TRBV4-1	TRBJ2-5	TRBD2	NA
TGTGCCAGCACTAGCGGGCTTTACAATGAGCAGTTCTTC	CASTSGLYNEQFF	TRBV11-3	TRBJ2-1	TRBD2	NA
TGTGCCAGCAGCCATAAGTTAGACACCATATATTTT	CASSHKLDTIYF	TRBV11-2	TRBJ1-3	NA	once
TGTGCCAGGTCAGGGGCTGGAAACACCATATATTTT	CARSGAGNTIYF	TRBV2	TRBJ1-3	NA	NA
TGTGCCAGCAGCCGCGGACAGGGAAGCCAGCCCCAGCATTTT	CASSRGQGSQPQHF	TRBV9	TRBJ1-5	TRBD1	NA
TGCGCCAGCAGCCTTCGACAGGATTACAATGAGCAGTTCTTC	CASSLRQDYNEQFF	TRBV4-1	TRBJ2-1	NA	NA
TGTGCCAGCAGTAAAGGGACTAGGGCCAATCAGCCCCAGCATTTT	CASSKGTRANQPQHF	TRBV2	TRBJ1-5	NA	NA
TGTGCCAGCAGTGAAATGGGGGGGGGACTCTTAGCCAACGTCCTGACTTTC	CASSEMGGGLLANVLTF	TRBV6-1	TRBJ2-6	TRBD2	NA
TGTGCCAGCAGCGCCCCCGGGGGGGGGACAGGGGGCATCTATGGCTACACCTTC	CASSAPGGGTGGIYGYTF	TRBV9	TRBJ1-2	TRBD1	NA
TGTGCCACCCACGGAGGAGGGTATCAGAGAAAACTGTTTTTT	CATHGGGYQRKLFF	TRBV27	TRBJ1-4	NA	NA
TGTGCCAGCAGCCCCGGGGGGCAGAATAACTATGGCTACACCTTC	CASSPGGQNNYGYTF	TRBV5-6	TRBJ1-2	NA	NA
TGTGCCAGCAGCTTAGGGACTAGCGGGAGTGATGAGCAGTTCTTC	CASSLGTSGSDEQFF	TRBV7-9	TRBJ2-1	TRBD2	NA
TGCGCCAGCAGTGACTCGGGTACAATCCAGTACTTC	CASSDSGTIQYF	TRBV10-2	TRBJ2-4	NA	NA
TGTGCCAGCAGTTCGGAGGGGGGGCGTATTAGGTCCTACAATGAGCAGTTCTTC	CASSSEGGRIRSYNEQFF	TRBV27	TRBJ2-1	NA	NA
TGCGCCAGCAGCTTTGGACAGGGGGCCACAGATACGCAGTATTTT	CASSFGQGATDTQYF	TRBV5-1	TRBJ2-3	TRBD1	few
TGTGCCAGCAGACTCTCAGGAAGCTATGGCTACACCTTC	CASRLSGSYGYTF	TRBV6-4	TRBJ1-2	NA	NA
TGCGCCAGCAGCCAAACCCCCATACAGGGAAACACTGAAGCTTTCTTT	CASSQTPIQGNTEAFF	TRBV4-1	TRBJ1-1	NA	once
TGTGCCAGCAGCTTAGCACAGGGTACAACTAATGAAAAACTGTTTTTT	CASSLAQGTTNEKLFF	TRBV7-9	TRBJ1-4	NA	NA
TGTGCCAGCAGACTGACAGGGGGCAGTGGCTACACCTTC	CASRLTGGSGYTF	TRBV11-1	TRBJ1-2	TRBD1	NA
TGCGCCAGCAGCTTCGGCGACAAAGATACGCAGTATTTT	CASSFGDKDTQYF	TRBV5-1	TRBJ2-3	NA	once
TGTGCCAGCAGTGAAGTAGGACAGGATGAAAAACTGTTTTTT	CASSEVGQDEKLFF	TRBV6-1	TRBJ1-4	TRBD1	NA
TGTGCCAGCAGCCGGGGGGGCAATCAGCCCCAGCATTTT	CASSRGGNQPQHF	TRBV3-1/TRBV3-2	TRBJ1-5	NA	NA
TGTGCCAGCAGCTTAGGGGGACAGATCCAAGAGACCCAGTACTTC	CASSLGGQIQETQYF	TRBV7-9	TRBJ2-5	TRBD1	few
TGTGCCAGCTCACCACGCAGGACTAGGTGGACAGATACGCAGTATTTT	CASSPRRTRWTDTQYF	TRBV18	TRBJ2-3	TRBD2	once